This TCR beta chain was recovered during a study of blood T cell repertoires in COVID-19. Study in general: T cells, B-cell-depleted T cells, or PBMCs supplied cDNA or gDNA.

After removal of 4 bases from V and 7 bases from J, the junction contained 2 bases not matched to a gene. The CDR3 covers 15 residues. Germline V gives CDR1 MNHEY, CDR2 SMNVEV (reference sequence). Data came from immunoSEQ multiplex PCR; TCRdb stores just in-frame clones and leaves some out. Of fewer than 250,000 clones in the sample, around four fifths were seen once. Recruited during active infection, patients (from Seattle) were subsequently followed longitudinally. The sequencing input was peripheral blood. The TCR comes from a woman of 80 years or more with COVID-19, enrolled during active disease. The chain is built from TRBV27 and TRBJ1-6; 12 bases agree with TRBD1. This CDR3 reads CASSWGQGANSPLHF. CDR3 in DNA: TGTGCCAGCAGTTGGGGACAGGGGGCGAATTCACCCCTCCACTTT.